This T cell receptor (beta chain) was recorded in a study of CD8+CD57+ T cells in acquired aplastic anemia. Study-wide context: The sorted CD4+ and CD8+ cells yielded an average approximately 3.2 ug of DNA.

In its sample, this clonotype was seen many times. Its antigen is unknown. Whole-study findings and limits: Roughly 28 was the count of CD8+ CDR3 sequences that patients shared with controls. Any difference that existed in CD8+ Simpson's diversity between patients and controls was not significant.

Genomic DNA, serving as template, underwent TCR beta VDJ and CDR3 profiling. TCRdb called the reads again in MiXCR, with one record for every CDR3 protein. The sample includes 250,000 to 350,000 distinct CDR3 sequences, roughly 50% of them seen just once. Trimming removed 2 bases from V and 2 bases from J, with 15 bases in between. This CDR3 spans 16 amino acids. Germline V gives CDR1 SGHVS, CDR2 FQNEAQ. V usage is TRBV7-8 and J usage is TRBJ2-5; D unclear. Sequencing was performed on sorted CD4+, CD8+, or CD8+CD57+ T cells (not recorded which) from PBMCs. This TCR was recovered from a human donor with severe aplastic anemia or a healthy control (not recorded which). DNA of the CDR3: TGTGCCAGCAGCTTATTAGACCAGGTTCTACAAGAGACCCAGTACTTC. Protein product: CASSLLDQVLQETQYF. Full variable domain (missing parts from reference TRBV7-8 and TRBJ2-5): GAGVSQSPRYKVAKRGQDVALRCDPISGHVSLFWYQQALGQGPEFLTYFQNEAQLDKSGLPSDRFFAERPEGSVSTLKIQRTQQEDSAVYLCASSLLDQVLQETQYFGPGTRLLVL.